Listed below are T cell receptor beta chains from one sample, sequenced in a study of blood T cell repertoires in COVID-19. Some clones are missing from TCRdb's copy, which holds only in-frame ones; the method was immunoSEQ multiplex PCR. Seen here are around 110,000 clones, roughly four fifths observed once, and the top ten hold roughly 7.9%. The sample comprised peripheral blood. The receptors originated from a man aged 65 to 79 with acute or convalescent COVID-19. Each CDR3 is given with its conserved first and last residue. A D gene is named only where the DNA matches it firmly. A row's size may be missing; if present it is once, few, many or a size class.

J: TRBJ2-3; size: -; V: TRBV19; D: -; DNA: TGTGCCAGTAGTATCAGAAGCGACACAGATACGCAGTATTTT; CDR3: CASSIRSDTDTQYF
J: TRBJ1-3; size: -; V: TRBV5-8; D: -; DNA: TGTGCCAGCAGCTTTCGCGGGGGCTCTGGAAACACCATATATTTT; CDR3: CASSFRGGSGNTIYF
J: TRBJ1-3; size: -; V: TRBV28; D: TRBD1; DNA: TGTGCCAGCACCGGGACAGGGACGGGCGGAAACACCATATATTTT; CDR3: CASTGTGTGGNTIYF
J: TRBJ1-1; size: -; V: TRBV12-3/TRBV12-4; D: -; DNA: TGTGCCAGCAGTTCTAAAATGAACACTGAAGCTTTCTTT; CDR3: CASSSKMNTEAFF
J: TRBJ1-6; size: -; V: TRBV27; D: -; DNA: TGTGCCAGCAGTTCGATACAGGGTTTGACACCCCTCCACTTT; CDR3: CASSSIQGLTPLHF
J: TRBJ1-1; size: few; V: TRBV6-5; D: -; DNA: TGTGCCAGCAGTTACTCGGCAGGGGAAGCTTTCTTT; CDR3: CASSYSAGEAFF
J: TRBJ1-1; size: -; V: TRBV5-1; D: -; DNA: TGCGCCAGCAGCTTGGGCGAGAACACTGAAGCTTTCTTT; CDR3: CASSLGENTEAFF
J: TRBJ1-2; size: -; V: TRBV2; D: TRBD1; DNA: TGTGCCAGCAGGACAGGGGGAAACTATGGCTACACCTTC; CDR3: CASRTGGNYGYTF
J: TRBJ1-1; size: -; V: TRBV19; D: -; DNA: TGTGCCAGTAGTATAGGGGGCCCAGGAAGGACAGAAGCTTTCTTT; CDR3: CASSIGGPGRTEAFF
J: TRBJ1-1; size: -; V: TRBV19; D: -; DNA: TGTGCCAGTAGTATTACCGGGAGGACTGAAGCTTTCTTT; CDR3: CASSITGRTEAFF
J: TRBJ1-4; size: -; V: TRBV10-2; D: -; DNA: TGCGCCAGCATGGACCAGACAGCAACTAATGAAAAACTGTTTTTT; CDR3: CASMDQTATNEKLFF
J: TRBJ2-5; size: -; V: TRBV7-3; D: TRBD2; DNA: TGTGCCAGCAGCCCTAGCGGAGAACAAGAGACCCAGTACTTC; CDR3: CASSPSGEQETQYF
J: TRBJ2-1; size: -; V: TRBV5-1; D: -; DNA: TGCGCCAGCAGCTTGTTGCGGGGCTCCTACAATGAGCAGTTCTTC; CDR3: CASSLLRGSYNEQFF
J: TRBJ2-2; size: -; V: TRBV6-5; D: -; DNA: TGTGCCAGCAGTTCTGGGCGGGACACCGGGGAGCTGTTTTTT; CDR3: CASSSGRDTGELFF
J: TRBJ1-1; size: -; V: TRBV19; D: -; DNA: TGTGCCAGTAGTCCCGAAGTTGGGGGAGGCGGCACTGAAGCTTTCTTT; CDR3: CASSPEVGGGGTEAFF
J: TRBJ1-5; size: -; V: TRBV7-9; D: TRBD1; DNA: TGTGCCAGCAGCTTAGGACAGGGTAATCAGCCCCAGCATTTT; CDR3: CASSLGQGNQPQHF
J: TRBJ1-5; size: -; V: TRBV28; D: TRBD1; DNA: TGTGCCAGCAGTCTCGATACAGGGGCCAACCAGCCCCAGCATTTT; CDR3: CASSLDTGANQPQHF
J: TRBJ1-1; size: -; V: TRBV5-8; D: -; DNA: TGTGCCAGCAGCCAGGACCGAGGAGGGATGAACACTGAAGCTTTCTTT; CDR3: CASSQDRGGMNTEAFF
J: TRBJ1-1; size: -; V: TRBV11-3; D: -; DNA: TGTGCCAGCAGCCAGACATTAGTCACTGAAGCTTTCTTT; CDR3: CASSQTLVTEAFF
J: TRBJ1-4; size: -; V: TRBV5-1; D: TRBD1; DNA: TGCGCCAGCAGAGGACAGGAAAATGAAAAACTGTTTTTT; CDR3: CASRGQENEKLFF
J: TRBJ1-5; size: -; V: TRBV23-1; D: TRBD1; DNA: TGCGCCAGCAGTCACAGGCCCGCGAGGGGGCACAATCAGCCCCAGCATTTT; CDR3: CASSHRPARGHNQPQHF
J: TRBJ1-5; size: -; V: TRBV3-1/TRBV3-2; D: -; DNA: TGTGCCAGCAGCACGTACAGGGATCAGCCCCAGCATTTT; CDR3: CASSTYRDQPQHF
J: TRBJ1-6; size: -; V: TRBV30; D: -; DNA: TGTGCCTGCGTCCCGAGGGATAATTCACCCCTCCACTTT; CDR3: CACVPRDNSPLHF
J: TRBJ1-3; size: few; V: TRBV30; D: -; DNA: TGTGCCTGGATGCAGGGTTACACCATATATTTT; CDR3: CAWMQGYTIYF
J: TRBJ1-1; size: -; V: TRBV5-1; D: TRBD1; DNA: TGCGCCAGCAGCATGGGACAGTCGAACACTGAAGCTTTCTTT; CDR3: CASSMGQSNTEAFF
J: TRBJ1-2; size: few; V: TRBV30; D: -; DNA: TGTGCCTGGAGTACTTCTCAGGGGTTAGGCTATGGCTACACCTTC; CDR3: CAWSTSQGLGYGYTF
J: TRBJ1-1; size: few; V: TRBV2; D: -; DNA: TGTGCCAGCACCGAGGTGAACACTGAAGCTTTCTTT; CDR3: CASTEVNTEAFF
J: TRBJ1-5; size: few; V: TRBV12-3/TRBV12-4; D: -; DNA: TGTGCCAGCAGCAAAACAAGTTCTCAGCCCCAGCATTTT; CDR3: CASSKTSSQPQHF
J: TRBJ2-2; size: once; V: TRBV12-3/TRBV12-4; D: -; DNA: TGTGCCAGCAAGGGGGCCGGGGAGCTGTTTTTT; CDR3: CASKGAGELFF
J: TRBJ2-2; size: -; V: TRBV2; D: -; DNA: TGTGCCTCTCGGGAGAACACCGGGGAGCTGTTTTTT; CDR3: CASRENTGELFF
J: TRBJ1-2; size: once; V: TRBV29-1; D: -; DNA: TGCAGCGTTGAGACAAACACTAACTATGGCTACACCTTC; CDR3: CSVETNTNYGYTF
J: TRBJ2-1; size: -; V: TRBV24-1; D: TRBD1; DNA: TGTGCCACCAGTGATTTGCTAGGGACAGAAGAGCAGTTCTTC; CDR3: CATSDLLGTEEQFF
J: TRBJ2-7; size: -; V: TRBV10-1; D: TRBD1; DNA: TGCGCCAGCAGTACCGGGACAGGGATCTACGAGCAGTACTTC; CDR3: CASSTGTGIYEQYF
J: TRBJ1-5; size: -; V: TRBV28; D: -; DNA: TGTGCCAGCAGTTTCATTCAAAATCAGCCCCAGCATTTT; CDR3: CASSFIQNQPQHF
J: TRBJ1-1; size: -; V: TRBV2; D: -; DNA: TGTGCCAGCTCCACATCGGTGAGAGGCAGGGAGGACACTGAAGCTTTCTTT; CDR3: CASSTSVRGREDTEAFF
J: TRBJ2-1; size: -; V: TRBV7-3; D: TRBD2; DNA: TGTGCCAGCTGTACTAGCGGCGGAAATGGCAATGAGCAGTTCTTC; CDR3: CASCTSGGNGNEQFF
J: TRBJ1-2; size: -; V: TRBV28; D: -; DNA: TGTGCCAGCAGTTTGGCAGGGCCTAACTATGGCTACACCTTC; CDR3: CASSLAGPNYGYTF
J: TRBJ1-4; size: -; V: TRBV15; D: -; DNA: TGTGCCACCAGGCCCGGGCGGACGTCTGGGAGAGGAAAACTGTTTTTT; CDR3: CATRPGRTSGRGKLFF
J: TRBJ1-6; size: few; V: TRBV5-1; D: -; DNA: TGCGCCAGCAGCTTGGTCCCGAGCTCCTATAATTCACCCCTCCACTTT; CDR3: CASSLVPSSYNSPLHF
J: TRBJ1-1; size: -; V: TRBV29-1; D: -; DNA: TGCAGCGTTGGCCAGGACACTGAAGCTTTCTTT; CDR3: CSVGQDTEAFF
J: TRBJ1-1; size: -; V: TRBV11-2; D: -; DNA: TGTGCCAGCAGAGGGGGGGTACGTTTCGGGGACACTGAAGCTTTCTTT; CDR3: CASRGGVRFGDTEAFF
J: TRBJ1-1; size: -; V: TRBV28; D: -; DNA: TGTGCCAGCAGTACGAACCTGCGTGGCACTGAAGCTTTCTTT; CDR3: CASSTNLRGTEAFF
J: TRBJ2-2; size: once; V: TRBV19; D: -; DNA: TGTGCCAGTAGATTAACAGGTTACACCGGGGAGCTGTTTTTT; CDR3: CASRLTGYTGELFF
J: TRBJ2-2; size: -; V: TRBV9; D: -; DNA: TGTGCCAGCTCCACGGTGGACACCTACACCGGGGAGCTGTTTTTT; CDR3: CASSTVDTYTGELFF
J: TRBJ2-2; size: few; V: TRBV3-1/TRBV3-2; D: -; DNA: TGTGCCAGCAGCCAAGTTTCGAGGGTAGGAACCGGGGAGCTGTTTTTT; CDR3: CASSQVSRVGTGELFF
J: TRBJ1-2; size: -; V: TRBV19; D: -; DNA: TGTGCCAGTAGTATTCCCCGGTATGGCTACACCTTC; CDR3: CASSIPRYGYTF
J: TRBJ2-5; size: -; V: TRBV7-9; D: TRBD2; DNA: TGTGCCAGCAGCTTAGGATTGACTAGCCCACCAAGGTGGGAGACCCAGTACTTC; CDR3: CASSLGLTSPPRWETQYF
J: TRBJ2-5; size: -; V: TRBV9; D: -; DNA: TGTGCCAGCAGCGTAGCTTCCCGGGACACCTTCGTCCAAGAGACCCAGTACTTC; CDR3: CASSVASRDTFVQETQYF
J: TRBJ1-1; size: -; V: TRBV20-1; D: TRBD1; DNA: TGCAGTGTTGACAGGGCCACTGAAGCTTTCTTT; CDR3: CSVDRATEAFF
J: TRBJ1-5; size: -; V: TRBV15; D: TRBD1; DNA: TGTGCCACCAGCAGAGGCCAGGGGGTAGTTCAGCCCCAGCATTTT; CDR3: CATSRGQGVVQPQHF